This is a list of T cell receptor beta chains from one sample in a study of cytomegalovirus exposure and HLA in healthy donors. Clones were read by immunoSEQ multiplex PCR, and TCRdb kept only the in-frame ones, dropping some. The sample lists about 140,000 clones, approximately 84% seen once, with around a tenth in the top ten. The sample taken for sequencing was PBMCs. The receptors originated from an older woman in good health and CMV-seropositive. Each CDR3 is given with its conserved first and last residue. Fields, in order: D gene, J gene, V gene, clone size, CDR3 DNA, CDR3 protein. The D gene is left open where the match is weak. Size values are once, few and many counts, or a class for expanded clones, and some rows have none.

>TRBD1|TRBJ2-1|TRBV2|NA
TGTGCCAGCTGGGGACAGGGCAACAATGAGCAGTTCTTC
CASWGQGNNEQFF
>NA|TRBJ1-5|TRBV6-1|NA
TGTGCCAGCAGTGTTTCACAGGGCAACAATCAGCCCCAGCATTTT
CASSVSQGNNQPQHF
>NA|TRBJ2-7|TRBV27|NA
TGTGCCAGCGCTTCCTTCGTGGGGGGGCCCTACGAGCAGTACTTC
CASASFVGGPYEQYF
>NA|TRBJ2-7|TRBV27|once
TGTGCCAGCAGTTACGGCCAGGGGTCCTACGAGCAGTACTTC
CASSYGQGSYEQYF
>NA|TRBJ2-5|TRBV6-5|once
TGTGCCAGCTCCGGGTTCATCCAAGAGACCCAGTACTTC
CASSGFIQETQYF
>TRBD1|TRBJ2-1|TRBV2|few
TGTGCCAGCAGACCCGGGACAGCCACCAATGAGCAGTTCTTC
CASRPGTATNEQFF
>NA|TRBJ1-1|TRBV7-3|NA
TGTGCCAGCAGCTCGCAGGGTCTGAACACTGAAGCTTTCTTT
CASSSQGLNTEAFF
>TRBD1|TRBJ1-5|TRBV5-6|NA
TGTGCCAGCAGCCGACAGGGGGTGGGGCCCCAGCATTTT
CASSRQGVGPQHF
>TRBD2|TRBJ2-3|TRBV6-4|NA
TGTGCCAGCAGAGCGGGAGCGGCAGATACGCAGTATTTT
CASRAGAADTQYF
>NA|TRBJ2-1|TRBV4-2|once
TGTGCCAGCAGCCCTAGCGCGATTGGGCAGTTCTTC
CASSPSAIGQFF
>NA|TRBJ1-1|TRBV28|NA
TGTGCCAGCAGCCCGGGAGGGTTGAACACTGAAGCTTTCTTT
CASSPGGLNTEAFF
>TRBD1|TRBJ2-7|TRBV7-6|NA
TGTGCCAGCAGCCCCCGACAGGGGCTTGGGAACGAGCAGTACTTC
CASSPRQGLGNEQYF
>TRBD1|TRBJ1-2|TRBV5-1|NA
TGCGCCAGCAGCCGCCAACCGGGACAGGGGGCGAACTATGGCTACACCTTC
CASSRQPGQGANYGYTF
>NA|TRBJ2-2|TRBV15|once
TGTGCCACCAGGCCGGGAATCACCGGGGAGCTGTTTTTT
CATRPGITGELFF
>NA|TRBJ2-1|TRBV28|NA
TGTGCCAGCAGTCTACAGGGGGCTGGCGGGAGGACGGGGAATGAGCAGTTCTTC
CASSLQGAGGRTGNEQFF
>NA|TRBJ1-1|TRBV7-9|NA
TGTGCCAGCAGCGAAATCGTAACAGGGAACACTGAAGCTTTCTTT
CASSEIVTGNTEAFF
>NA|TRBJ2-2|TRBV6-1|NA
TGTGCCAGCAGTGAAACCCCATTCCAGGGCACCGGGGAGCTGTTTTTT
CASSETPFQGTGELFF
>NA|TRBJ2-1|TRBV21-1|NA
TGTTTTACCGACAGCGGGCTCGTAGGCTCCTACAATGAGCAGTTCTTC
CFTDSGLVGSYNEQFF
>NA|TRBJ2-3|TRBV19|NA
TGTGCCAGTAGTCCTGTTGGCACAGATACGCAGTATTTT
CASSPVGTDTQYF
>TRBD2|TRBJ2-7|TRBV27|NA
TGTGCCAGCAGTCCAAGAGGGACTAGCGGGATTGAGCAGTACTTC
CASSPRGTSGIEQYF
>TRBD1|TRBJ1-2|TRBV28|once
TGTGCCAGCAGTCCCCCGGGACAGACCTACACCTTC
CASSPPGQTYTF
>NA|TRBJ2-3|TRBV5-5|NA
TGTGCCAGCAGCTTGGGCGTGACTAGCACAGATACGCAGTATTTT
CASSLGVTSTDTQYF
>TRBD2|TRBJ2-2|TRBV9|NA
TGTGCCAGCAGCGTAGATCTAGCGGGAGGAGGTGACACCGGGGAGCTGTTTTTT
CASSVDLAGGGDTGELFF
>NA|TRBJ2-1|TRBV29-1|NA
TGCAGCGCGCCCAGCGGATACAATGAGCAGTTCTTC
CSAPSGYNEQFF
>TRBD2|TRBJ2-3|TRBV7-2|NA
TGTGCCAGCAGCTTAAGCGTAGCGGGTCCGAATACGCAGTATTTT
CASSLSVAGPNTQYF
>NA|TRBJ1-1|TRBV19|NA
TGTGCCAGAAGACGCGGGGGGATCACTGAAGCTTTCTTT
CARRRGGITEAFF
>NA|TRBJ2-5|TRBV5-4|NA
TGTGCCAGCAGTTATCCGGGGAACCCGAAGACCCAGTACTTC
CASSYPGNPKTQYF
>NA|TRBJ2-7|TRBV18|NA
TGTGCCAGCTCACCAATCCGGGGATCCTACGAGCAGTACTTC
CASSPIRGSYEQYF
>NA|TRBJ2-3|TRBV6-4|NA
TGTGCCAGCAGCGACCAGTCCACAGATACGCAGTATTTT
CASSDQSTDTQYF
>TRBD2|TRBJ2-6|TRBV28|NA
TGTGCCAGCAGTTCCTATAGACTAGCGGGAGCTGGGGCCAACGTCCTGACTTTC
CASSSYRLAGAGANVLTF
>TRBD2|TRBJ2-7|TRBV28|NA
TGTGCCAGCATAGCGGGAGGGCCTTCTGGGGAGCAGTACTTC
CASIAGGPSGEQYF
>TRBD1|TRBJ1-2|TRBV2|NA
TGTGCCAGCGGAGGACAGGGGAACTATGGCTACACCTTC
CASGGQGNYGYTF
>NA|TRBJ2-1|TRBV19|NA
TGTGCCAGTAGTTCTTACAATGAGCAGTTCTTC
CASSSYNEQFF
>TRBD2|TRBJ2-7|TRBV4-2|once
TGTGCCAGCAGCCAAGAAGCCAGCGGGAGCTACGAGCAGTACTTC
CASSQEASGSYEQYF
>NA|TRBJ2-5|TRBV4-2|few
TGTGCCAGCAGCCAAGGGAGGGAGGTCTCGGCGGAGACCCAGTACTTC
CASSQGREVSAETQYF
>TRBD2|TRBJ2-5|TRBV2|NA
TGTGCCAGCAGTGAAACGGGACTAGCGCAAGAGACCCAGTACTTC
CASSETGLAQETQYF
>TRBD1|TRBJ1-4|TRBV18|NA
TGTGCCAGCTCACCGGGACAGGGCGACGAAAAACTGTTTTTT
CASSPGQGDEKLFF
>TRBD2|TRBJ2-3|TRBV4-2|NA
TGTGCCAGCAGCCAGGGGGCCTCTGGGACTAGCGTCGAAACAGATACGCAGTATTTT
CASSQGASGTSVETDTQYF
>TRBD1|TRBJ1-5|TRBV19|NA
TGTGCCAGTAGTCGACAGGGGAATAGGAGCAATCAGCCCCAGCATTTT
CASSRQGNRSNQPQHF
>NA|TRBJ2-1|TRBV11-2|NA
TGTGCCAGCATGGAGCTCAACTACAATGAGCAGTTCTTC
CASMELNYNEQFF
>TRBD1|TRBJ1-5|TRBV19|NA
TGTGCCAGTAGTCTCGGACAGGTGGGCAATCAGCCCCAGCATTTT
CASSLGQVGNQPQHF
>TRBD2|TRBJ2-1|TRBV28|NA
TGTGCCAGCAGTTTCGGTCTAGCGGGAGGAGGGGGCTCCTACAATGAGCAGTTCTTC
CASSFGLAGGGGSYNEQFF
>TRBD2|TRBJ2-3|TRBV4-3|NA
TGCGCCAGCAGCCAGGACGGACTAGCGGGAGGTACAGATACGCAGTATTTT
CASSQDGLAGGTDTQYF
>TRBD1|TRBJ1-2|TRBV6-6|NA
TGTGCCAGCAGCTACCAGGACAGGGGGGGCTATGGCTACACCTTC
CASSYQDRGGYGYTF
>TRBD1|TRBJ2-2|TRBV29-1|NA
TGCAGCGTTGAGCGGGGGACAGGGAGGGCCGGGGAGCTGTTTTTT
CSVERGTGRAGELFF
>NA|TRBJ1-5|TRBV27|NA
TGTGCTTCGGTGGGGCGGAATCAGCCCCAGCATTTT
CASVGRNQPQHF
>TRBD1|TRBJ1-2|TRBV6-1|NA
TGTGCCAGCAGTCCCGCCTGGGACAGTGACTATGGCTACACCTTC
CASSPAWDSDYGYTF
>NA|TRBJ1-1|TRBV19|few
TGTGCCAGTAGTTTGACAGGGAACACTGAAGCTTTCTTT
CASSLTGNTEAFF
>NA|TRBJ2-2|TRBV6-5|NA
TGTGCCAGCAGGGAGGCCGCCGGGGAGCTGTTTTTT
CASREAAGELFF
>NA|TRBJ2-1|TRBV27|NA
TGTGCCAGCAGTTCGATAGGAGACAATGAGCAGTTCTTC
CASSSIGDNEQFF
>NA|TRBJ2-2|TRBV5-1|few
TGCGCCAGCAGCTCCGGACACACGAACACCGGGGAGCTGTTTTTT
CASSSGHTNTGELFF
>NA|TRBJ2-3|TRBV4-2|NA
TGTGCCAGCAGGCGCCGGGACACAGATACGCAGTATTTT
CASRRRDTDTQYF
>NA|TRBJ2-7|TRBV15|NA
TGTGCCACCAGCAGAGTATTGGGGGGCGAGCAGTACTTC
CATSRVLGGEQYF
>NA|TRBJ1-4|TRBV18|NA
TGTGCCAGCTCACCTCCAGGGAACGCTAATGAAAAACTGTTTTTT
CASSPPGNANEKLFF